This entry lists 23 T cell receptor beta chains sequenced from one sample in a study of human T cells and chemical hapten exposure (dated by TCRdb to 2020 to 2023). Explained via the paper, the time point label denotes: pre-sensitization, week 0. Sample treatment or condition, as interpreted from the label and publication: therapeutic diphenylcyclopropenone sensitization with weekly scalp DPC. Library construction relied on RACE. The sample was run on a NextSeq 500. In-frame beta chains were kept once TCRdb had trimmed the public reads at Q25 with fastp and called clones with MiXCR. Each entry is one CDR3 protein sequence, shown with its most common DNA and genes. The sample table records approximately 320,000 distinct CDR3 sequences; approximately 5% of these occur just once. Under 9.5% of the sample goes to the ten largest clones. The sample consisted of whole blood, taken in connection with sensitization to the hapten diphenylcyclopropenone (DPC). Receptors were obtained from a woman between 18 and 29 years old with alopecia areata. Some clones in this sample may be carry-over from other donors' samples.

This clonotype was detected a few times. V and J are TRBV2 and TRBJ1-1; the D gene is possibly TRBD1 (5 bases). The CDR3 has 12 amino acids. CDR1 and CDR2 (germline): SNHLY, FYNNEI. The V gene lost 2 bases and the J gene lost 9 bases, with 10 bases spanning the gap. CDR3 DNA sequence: TGTGCCAGCAGTGAAACGGCAGGGAAAGCTTTCTTT. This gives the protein CASSETAGKAFF.

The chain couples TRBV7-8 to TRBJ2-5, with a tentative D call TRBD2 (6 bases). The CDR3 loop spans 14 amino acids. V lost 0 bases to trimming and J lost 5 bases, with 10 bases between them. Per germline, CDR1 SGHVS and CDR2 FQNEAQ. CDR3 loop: CASSLAGGDETQYF. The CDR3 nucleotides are TGTGCCAGCAGCTTAGCAGGAGGGGATGAGACCCAGTACTTC.

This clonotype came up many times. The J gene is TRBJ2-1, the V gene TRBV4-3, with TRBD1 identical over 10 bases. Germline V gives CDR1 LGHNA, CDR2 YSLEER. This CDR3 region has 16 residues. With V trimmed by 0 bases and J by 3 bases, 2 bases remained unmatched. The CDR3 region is CASSQDGQGGYNEQFF. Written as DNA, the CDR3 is TGCGCCAGCAGCCAAGATGGACAGGGGGGCTACAATGAGCAGTTCTTC.

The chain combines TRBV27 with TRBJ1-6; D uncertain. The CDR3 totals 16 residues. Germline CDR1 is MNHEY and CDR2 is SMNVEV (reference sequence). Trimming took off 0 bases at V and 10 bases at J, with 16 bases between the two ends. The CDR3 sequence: CASSLSGKGGRSPLHF. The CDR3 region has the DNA TGTGCCAGCAGTTTATCAGGGAAAGGCGGTCGATCACCCCTCCACTTT.

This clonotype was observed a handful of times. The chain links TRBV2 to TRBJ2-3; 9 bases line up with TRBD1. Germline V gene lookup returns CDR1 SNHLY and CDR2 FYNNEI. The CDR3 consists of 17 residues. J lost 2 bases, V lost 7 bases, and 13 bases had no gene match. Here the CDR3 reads CASTKIQGAGTTDTQYF. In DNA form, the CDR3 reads TGTGCCAGCACTAAAATACAGGGGGCCGGAACCACAGATACGCAGTATTTT.

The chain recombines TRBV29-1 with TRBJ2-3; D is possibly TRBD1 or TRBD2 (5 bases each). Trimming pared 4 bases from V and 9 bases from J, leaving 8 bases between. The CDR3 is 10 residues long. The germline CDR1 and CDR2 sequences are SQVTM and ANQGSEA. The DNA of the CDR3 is TGCAGCGTTGCAGAGGGGACGCAGTATTTT. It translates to CSVAEGTQYF.

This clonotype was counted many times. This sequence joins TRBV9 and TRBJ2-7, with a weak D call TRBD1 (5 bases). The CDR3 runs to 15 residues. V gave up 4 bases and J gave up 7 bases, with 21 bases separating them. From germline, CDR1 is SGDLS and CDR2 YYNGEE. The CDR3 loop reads CASSSDRAGFREQYF. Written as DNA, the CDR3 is TGTGCCAGCAGCTCAGATCGGGCAGGGTTCCGGGAGCAGTACTTC.

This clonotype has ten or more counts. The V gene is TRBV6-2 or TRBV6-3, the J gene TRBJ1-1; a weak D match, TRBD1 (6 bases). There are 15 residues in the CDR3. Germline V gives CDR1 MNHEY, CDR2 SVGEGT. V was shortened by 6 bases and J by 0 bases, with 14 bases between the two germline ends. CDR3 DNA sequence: TGTGCCAGCAGAACCGGACAGTACATGAACACTGAAGCTTTCTTT. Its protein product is CASRTGQYMNTEAFF.

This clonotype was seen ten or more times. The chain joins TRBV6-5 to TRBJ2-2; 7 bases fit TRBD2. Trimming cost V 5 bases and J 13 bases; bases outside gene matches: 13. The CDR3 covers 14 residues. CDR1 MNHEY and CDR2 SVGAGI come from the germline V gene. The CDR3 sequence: CASSRLADRGGLFF. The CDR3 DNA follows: TGTGCCAGCAGTCGGCTAGCGGACCGAGGCGGGCTGTTTTTT.

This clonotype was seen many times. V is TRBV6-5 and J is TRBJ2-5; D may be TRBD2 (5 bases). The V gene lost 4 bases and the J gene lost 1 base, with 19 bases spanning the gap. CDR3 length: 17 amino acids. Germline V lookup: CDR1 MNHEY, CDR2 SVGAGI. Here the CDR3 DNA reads TGTGCCAGCAGTTCCAGTGGTACCGGGGAAATCCAAGAGACCCAGTACTTC. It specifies CASSSSGTGEIQETQYF.

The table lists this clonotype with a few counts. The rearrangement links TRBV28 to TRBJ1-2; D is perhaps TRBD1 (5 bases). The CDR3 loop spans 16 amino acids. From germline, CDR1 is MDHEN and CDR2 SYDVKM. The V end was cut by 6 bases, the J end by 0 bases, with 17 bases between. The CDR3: CASRGVDSLTNYGYTF. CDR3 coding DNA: TGTGCCAGCAGGGGCGTCGACAGCCTCACTAACTATGGCTACACCTTC.

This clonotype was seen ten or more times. The DNA for the CDR3 is TGTGCCAGCACACTGGACAGCAATCAGCCCCAGCATTTT. It is translated as CASTLDSNQPQHF. This sequence joins TRBV7-2 and TRBJ1-5, with D unclear. V lost 7 bases and J lost 1, with 8 bases in between. The CDR3 loop spans 13 amino acids. Germline-derived CDR1 and CDR2 are SGHTA and FQGNSA.

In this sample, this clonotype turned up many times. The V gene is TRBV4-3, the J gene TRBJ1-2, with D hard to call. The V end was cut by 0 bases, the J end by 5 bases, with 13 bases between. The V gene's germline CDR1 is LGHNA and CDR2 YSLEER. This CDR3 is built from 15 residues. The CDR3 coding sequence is TGCGCCAGCAGCCAAGATTTAATTAGAGGTTATGGCTACACCTTC. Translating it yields CASSQDLIRGYGYTF.

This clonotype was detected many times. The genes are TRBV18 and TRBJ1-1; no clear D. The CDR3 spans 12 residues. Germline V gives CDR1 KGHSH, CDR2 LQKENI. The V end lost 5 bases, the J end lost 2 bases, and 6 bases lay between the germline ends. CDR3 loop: CASSKENTEAFF. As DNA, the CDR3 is TGTGCCAGCTCAAAAGAAAACACTGAAGCTTTCTTT.

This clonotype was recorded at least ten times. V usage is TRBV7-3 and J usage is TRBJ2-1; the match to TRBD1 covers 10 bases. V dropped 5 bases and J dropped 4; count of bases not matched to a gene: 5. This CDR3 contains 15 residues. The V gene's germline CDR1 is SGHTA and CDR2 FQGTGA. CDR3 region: CASSRDRGEYNEQFF. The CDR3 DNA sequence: TGTGCCAGCAGCCGGGACAGGGGCGAATACAATGAGCAGTTCTTC.

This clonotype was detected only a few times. CDR3 nucleotides: TGTGCCAGCAGCCGAATCACTGGCACCCTCCACTTT. Translation gives CASSRITGTLHF. V usage is TRBV14 and J usage is TRBJ1-6; D call uncertain. The germline gives CDR1 SGHDN, CDR2 FVKESK. V lost 4 bases and J 14 bases, leaving 12 bases between the germline ends. The CDR3 spans 12 residues.

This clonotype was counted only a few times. CDR3 protein: CASSLRLAGETQYF. The CDR3 DNA reads as TGTGCCAGCAGCTTGCGACTAGCCGGAGAGACCCAGTACTTC. V and J are TRBV5-4 and TRBJ2-5, with 7 bases lining up with TRBD2. Trimming at V came to 1 base and at J to 4 bases, leaving 4 bases not matched to a gene. CDR3 length equals 14 residues. Germline assignment: CDR1 SGHNT and CDR2 YYREEE (reference sequence).

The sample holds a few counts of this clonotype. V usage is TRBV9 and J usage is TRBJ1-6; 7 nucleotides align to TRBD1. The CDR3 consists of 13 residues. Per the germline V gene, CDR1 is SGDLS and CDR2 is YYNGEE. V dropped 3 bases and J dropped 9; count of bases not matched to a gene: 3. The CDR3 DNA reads TGTGCCAGCAGCGAGACAGGGAGTTCACCCCTCCACTTT. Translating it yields CASSETGSSPLHF.

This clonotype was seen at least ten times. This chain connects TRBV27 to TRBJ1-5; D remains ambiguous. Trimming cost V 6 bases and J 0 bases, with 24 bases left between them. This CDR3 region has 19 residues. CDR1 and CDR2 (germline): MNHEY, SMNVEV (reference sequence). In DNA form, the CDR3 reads TGTGCCAGCAGCCGCCGGGCTCCCTCCGAAATTTATAGCAATCAGCCCCAGCATTTT. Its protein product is CASSRRAPSEIYSNQPQHF.

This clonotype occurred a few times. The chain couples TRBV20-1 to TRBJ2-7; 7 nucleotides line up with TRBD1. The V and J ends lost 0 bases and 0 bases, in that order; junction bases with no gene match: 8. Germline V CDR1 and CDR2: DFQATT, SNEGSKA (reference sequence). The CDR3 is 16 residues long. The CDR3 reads CSARDPGTASSYEQYF. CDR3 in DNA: TGCAGTGCTAGAGACCCCGGGACAGCTAGCTCCTACGAGCAGTACTTC.

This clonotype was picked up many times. Written as DNA, the CDR3 is TGTGCCAGCAGTTACGTTCTCTTTAAGGGGGCTGAAGCTTTCTTT. Its protein product is CASSYVLFKGAEAFF. The chain uses TRBV6-5 and TRBJ1-1; D is possibly TRBD1 (6 bases). The V end lost 2 bases, the J end lost 6 bases, and 16 bases lay between the germline ends. CDR1 is MNHEY, CDR2 SVGAGI, per germline. The CDR3 is made up of 15 amino acids.

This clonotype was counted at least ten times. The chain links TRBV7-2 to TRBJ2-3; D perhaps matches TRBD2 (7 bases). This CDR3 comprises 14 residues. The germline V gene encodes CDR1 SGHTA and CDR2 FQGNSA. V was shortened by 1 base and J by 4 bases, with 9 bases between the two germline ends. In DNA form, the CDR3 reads TGTGCCAGCAGCTTAGGGCGGGGGCCAGATACGCAGTATTTT. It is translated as CASSLGRGPDTQYF.

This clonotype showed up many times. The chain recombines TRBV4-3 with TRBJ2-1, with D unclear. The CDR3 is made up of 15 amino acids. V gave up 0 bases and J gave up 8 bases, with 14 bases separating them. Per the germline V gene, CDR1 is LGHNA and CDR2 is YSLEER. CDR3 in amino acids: CASSQERDLLDEQFF. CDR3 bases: TGCGCCAGCAGCCAAGAGAGAGACTTGTTAGATGAGCAGTTCTTC.